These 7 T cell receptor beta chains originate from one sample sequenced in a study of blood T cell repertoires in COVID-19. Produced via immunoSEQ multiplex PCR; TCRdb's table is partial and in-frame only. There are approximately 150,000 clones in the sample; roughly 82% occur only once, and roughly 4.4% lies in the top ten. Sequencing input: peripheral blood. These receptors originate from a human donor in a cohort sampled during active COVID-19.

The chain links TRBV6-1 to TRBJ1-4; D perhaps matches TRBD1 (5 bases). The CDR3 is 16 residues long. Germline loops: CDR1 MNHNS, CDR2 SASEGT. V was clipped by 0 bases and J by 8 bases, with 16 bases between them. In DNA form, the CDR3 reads TGTGCCAGCAGTGAAGCCTTCGTGGACATTGGAGAAAAACTGTTTTTT. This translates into CASSEAFVDIGEKLFF.

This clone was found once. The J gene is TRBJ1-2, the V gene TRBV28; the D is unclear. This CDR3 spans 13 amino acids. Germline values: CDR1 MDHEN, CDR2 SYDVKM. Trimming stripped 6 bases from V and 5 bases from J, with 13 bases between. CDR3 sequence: CASRISGGYGYTF. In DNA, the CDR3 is TGTGCCAGCAGGATTTCGGGCGGGTATGGCTACACCTTC.

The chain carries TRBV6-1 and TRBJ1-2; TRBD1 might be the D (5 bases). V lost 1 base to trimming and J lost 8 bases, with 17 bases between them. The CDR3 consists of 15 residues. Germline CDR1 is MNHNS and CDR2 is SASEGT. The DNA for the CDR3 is TGTGCCAGCAGTGAAGGGGGCACTCTCCCTCGGGGCTACACCTTC. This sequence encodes CASSEGGTLPRGYTF.

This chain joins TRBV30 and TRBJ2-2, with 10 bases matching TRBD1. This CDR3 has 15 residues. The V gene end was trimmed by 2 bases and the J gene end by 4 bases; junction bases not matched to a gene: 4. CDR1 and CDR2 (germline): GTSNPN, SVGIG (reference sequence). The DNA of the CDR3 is TGTGCCTGGAGTCCCGGGACAGGGGTCACCGGGGAGCTGTTTTTT. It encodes CAWSPGTGVTGELFF.

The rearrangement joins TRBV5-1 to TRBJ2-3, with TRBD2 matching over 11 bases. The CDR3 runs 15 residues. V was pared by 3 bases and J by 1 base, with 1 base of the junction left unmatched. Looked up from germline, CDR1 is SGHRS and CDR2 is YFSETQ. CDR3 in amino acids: CASSSTSGGTDTQYF. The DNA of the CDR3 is TGCGCCAGCAGCTCGACTAGCGGGGGCACAGATACGCAGTATTTT.

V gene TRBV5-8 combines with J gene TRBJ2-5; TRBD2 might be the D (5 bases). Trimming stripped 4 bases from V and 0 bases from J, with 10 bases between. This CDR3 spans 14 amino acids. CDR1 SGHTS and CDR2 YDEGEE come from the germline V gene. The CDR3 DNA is TGTGCCAGCAGCACCGGGATATACCAAGAGACCCAGTACTTC. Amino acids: CASSTGIYQETQYF.

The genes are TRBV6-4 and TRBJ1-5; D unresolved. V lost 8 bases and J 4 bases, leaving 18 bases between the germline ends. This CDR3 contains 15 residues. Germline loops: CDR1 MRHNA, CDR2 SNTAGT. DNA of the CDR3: TGTGCCAGCTCGGGGATTTGGGCAGTTAATCAGCCCCAGCATTTT. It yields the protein CASSGIWAVNQPQHF.